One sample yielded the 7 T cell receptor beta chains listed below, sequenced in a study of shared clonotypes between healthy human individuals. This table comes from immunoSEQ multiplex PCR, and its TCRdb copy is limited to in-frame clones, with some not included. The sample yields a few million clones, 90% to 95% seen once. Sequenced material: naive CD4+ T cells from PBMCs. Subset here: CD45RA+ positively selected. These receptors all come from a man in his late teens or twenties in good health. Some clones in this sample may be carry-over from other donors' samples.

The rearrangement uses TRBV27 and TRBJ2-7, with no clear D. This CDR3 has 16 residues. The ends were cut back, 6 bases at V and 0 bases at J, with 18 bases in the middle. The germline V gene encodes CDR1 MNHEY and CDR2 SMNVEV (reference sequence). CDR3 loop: CASRSPGRDPSYEQYF. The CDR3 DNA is TGTGCCAGCAGGAGCCCGGGCCGCGACCCCTCCTACGAGCAGTACTTC.

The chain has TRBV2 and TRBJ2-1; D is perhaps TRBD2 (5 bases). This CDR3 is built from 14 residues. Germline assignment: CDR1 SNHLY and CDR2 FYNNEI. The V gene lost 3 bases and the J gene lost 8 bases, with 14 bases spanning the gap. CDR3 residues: CASSEPIGNYEQFF. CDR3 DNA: TGTGCCAGCAGTGAGCCTATCGGGAATTATGAGCAGTTCTTC.

CDR3 nucleotide sequence: TGTGCCAGCAGTTACTACCGCGTCAATCAGCCCCAGCATTTT. The encoded protein is CASSYYRVNQPQHF. This sequence joins TRBV6-6 and TRBJ1-5; unclear D gene. Trimming took off 1 base at V and 3 bases at J, with 7 bases between the two ends. Per germline, CDR1 MNHNY and CDR2 SVGAGI (reference sequence). The CDR3 totals 14 residues.

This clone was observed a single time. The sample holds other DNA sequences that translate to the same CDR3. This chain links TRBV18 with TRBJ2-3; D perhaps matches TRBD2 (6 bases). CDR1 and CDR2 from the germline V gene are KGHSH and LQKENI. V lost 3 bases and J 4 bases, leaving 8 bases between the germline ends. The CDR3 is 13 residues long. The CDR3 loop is CASSPGGSDTQYF. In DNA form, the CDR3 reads TGTGCCAGCTCACCGGGAGGTTCAGATACGCAGTATTTT.

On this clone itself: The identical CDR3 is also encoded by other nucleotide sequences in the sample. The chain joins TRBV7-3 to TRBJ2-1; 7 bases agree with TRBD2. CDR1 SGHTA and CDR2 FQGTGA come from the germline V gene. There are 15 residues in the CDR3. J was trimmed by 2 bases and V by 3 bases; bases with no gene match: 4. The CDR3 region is CASSLRGGTYNEQFF. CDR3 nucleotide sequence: TGTGCCAGCAGCTTGCGCGGGGGAACCTACAATGAGCAGTTCTTC.

The CDR3 sequence is CASSQFTGITGELFF. In DNA form, the CDR3 reads TGTGCCAGCAGCCAATTTACAGGGATCACCGGGGAGCTGTTTTTT. This rearrangement joins TRBV7-2 to TRBJ2-2; D possibly corresponds to TRBD1 (6 bases). The V gene lost 5 bases and the J gene lost 4 bases, with 14 bases spanning the gap. The CDR3 contains 15 residues. The V gene's germline CDR1 is SGHTA and CDR2 FQGNSA.

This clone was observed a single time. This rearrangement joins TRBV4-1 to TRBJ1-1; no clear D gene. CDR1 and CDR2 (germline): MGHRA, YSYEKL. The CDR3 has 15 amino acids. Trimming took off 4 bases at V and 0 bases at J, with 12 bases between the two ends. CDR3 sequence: CASSRLIVMNTEAFF. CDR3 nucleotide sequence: TGCGCCAGCAGCCGATTAATCGTGATGAACACTGAAGCTTTCTTT.